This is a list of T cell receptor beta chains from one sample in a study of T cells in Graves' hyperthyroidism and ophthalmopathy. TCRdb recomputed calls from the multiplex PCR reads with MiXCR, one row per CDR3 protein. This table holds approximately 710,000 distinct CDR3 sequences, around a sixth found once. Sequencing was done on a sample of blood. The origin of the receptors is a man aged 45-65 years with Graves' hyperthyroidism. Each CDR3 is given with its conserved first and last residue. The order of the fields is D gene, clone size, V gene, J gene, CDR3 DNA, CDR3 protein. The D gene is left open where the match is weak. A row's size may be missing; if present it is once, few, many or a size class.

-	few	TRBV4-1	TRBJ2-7	TGCGCCAGCAGCCAACTAGGGCATCCCGTCCACGAGCAGTACTTC	CASSQLGHPVHEQYF
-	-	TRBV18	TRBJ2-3	TGTGCCAGCTCACCACCCGGGGCAGCACTCACAGATACGCAGTATTTT	CASSPPGAALTDTQYF
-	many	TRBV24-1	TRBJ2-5	TGTGCCACCAGTGATCCTCCGGGGTCCACGACCCAGTACTTC	CATSDPPGSTTQYF
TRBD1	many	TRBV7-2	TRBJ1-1	TGTGCCAGCAGCCTCAACGGACAGGGTTTGGATGAAGCTTTCTTT	CASSLNGQGLDEAFF
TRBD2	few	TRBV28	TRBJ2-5	TGTGCCAGCTGTAGCGGGAGCGTACAAGACACCCAGTACTTC	CASCSGSVQDTQYF
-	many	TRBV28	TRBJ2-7	TGTGCCAGCAGTTCTCCGCAAGGGAGGAACTACGAGCAGTACTTC	CASSSPQGRNYEQYF
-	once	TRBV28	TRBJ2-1	TGTGCCACGGGGATTGGGCTGGTATACAATGAGCAGTTGTTC	CATGIGLVYNEQLF
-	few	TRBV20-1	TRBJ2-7	TGCAGTGCTCGCACGGGACTGATTAGCTACGGGCAGTACTTC	CSARTGLISYGQYF
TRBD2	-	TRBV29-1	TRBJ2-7	TGCAGCGTTGTGCTAGCGGAGGCCTACGAGCAGTACTTC	CSVVLAEAYEQYF
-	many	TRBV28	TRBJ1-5	TGTGCCAGCAGATTTGTGGGGATCAATCAGCCCCAGCATTTT	CASRFVGINQPQHF
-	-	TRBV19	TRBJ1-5	TGTGCCAGTAGTAGGGGCAGGGAAGTTGTTAGCAATCAGCCCCAGCATTTT	CASSRGREVVSNQPQHF
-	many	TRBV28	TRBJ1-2	TGTGCCAGCAGGAATTCCTTCTATGGCTACACCTTC	CASRNSFYGYTF
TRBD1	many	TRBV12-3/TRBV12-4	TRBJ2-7	TGTGCCAGCAGCCCGGGACAGGGATTTAGCGAGCAGTACTTC	CASSPGQGFSEQYF
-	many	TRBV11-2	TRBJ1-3	TGTGCCAGCAGCTTCGGCAGGGACACCATATATTTT	CASSFGRDTIYF
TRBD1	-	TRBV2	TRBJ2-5	TGTGCCAGCAGTGTAGACAGGGGGGATATGGAGACCCAGTACTTC	CASSVDRGDMETQYF
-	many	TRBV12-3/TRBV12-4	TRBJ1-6	TGTGCCAGCAGCGACGGACGGGGTAATTCACCCCTCCACTTT	CASSDGRGNSPLHF
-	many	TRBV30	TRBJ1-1	TGTGCCCACGGACGGATGAGCACTGAAGCTTTCTTT	CAHGRMSTEAFF
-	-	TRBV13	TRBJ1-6	TGTGCCAGCAGAGATCCTCGAGGGCCGAATTCACCCCTCCACTTT	CASRDPRGPNSPLHF
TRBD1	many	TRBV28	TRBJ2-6	TGTGCCAGCAGCGCCGGGACAGGGACAACTGGGGCCAACGTCCTGACTTTC	CASSAGTGTTGANVLTF
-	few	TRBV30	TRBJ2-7	TGTGCTTATGCTCAGTCCGGCGAGCAGTACTTC	CAYAQSGEQYF
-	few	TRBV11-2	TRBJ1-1	TGTGCCGGCAGCTTAGAGATCGGTACTGAAGCTTTCTTT	CAGSLEIGTEAFF
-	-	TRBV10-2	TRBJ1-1	TGCGCCAGCAGTGAGTTTAGGGAACAGGGTGTTTCGAGGACTGAAGCTTTCTTT	CASSEFREQGVSRTEAFF
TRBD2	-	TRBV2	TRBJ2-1	TGTGCCAGCAGTGTCCACACTAGCGGTGGAACGTACAATGAGCAGTTCTTC	CASSVHTSGGTYNEQFF
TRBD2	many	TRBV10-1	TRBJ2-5	TGCGCCAGCAGTGAGTCGGTACTAGCGGGAAAGGAGACCCAGTACTTC	CASSESVLAGKETQYF
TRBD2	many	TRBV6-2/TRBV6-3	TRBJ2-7	TGTGCCAGCAGTTACGTGATAGCGGGAGGGCGCGACGAGCAGTACTTC	CASSYVIAGGRDEQYF
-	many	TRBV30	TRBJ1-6	TGTGCCTGGAGGCTGGACAGCGGGAATTCACCCCTCCACTTT	CAWRLDSGNSPLHF
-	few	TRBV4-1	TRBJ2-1	TGCGCCAGCAGCCAACCCCGGAGCTCCTACAATGAGCAGTTCTTC	CASSQPRSSYNEQFF
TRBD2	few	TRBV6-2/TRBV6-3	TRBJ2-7	TGTGCCAGCACTAAGCGGGAGCGAGACTACGAGCAGTACTTC	CASTKRERDYEQYF
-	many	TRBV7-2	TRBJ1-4	TGTGCCAGCAGCTTAGTCGGGGGGCTTAATGAAAAACTGTTTTTT	CASSLVGGLNEKLFF
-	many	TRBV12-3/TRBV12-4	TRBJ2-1	TGTGCCAGCAGTTTAGTTGCGGAGGGGTACAATGAGCAGTTCTTC	CASSLVAEGYNEQFF
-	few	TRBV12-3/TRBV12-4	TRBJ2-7	TGTGCCAGCAGTTCCAAGACAGGTAACGAGCAGTACTTC	CASSSKTGNEQYF
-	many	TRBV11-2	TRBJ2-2	TGTGCCAGCAGCTTAGTGAGGGGGAAGTACACCGGGGAGCTGTTTTTT	CASSLVRGKYTGELFF
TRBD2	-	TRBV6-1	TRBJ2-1	TGTGCCAGCGGGACTAGGTCTCAGTTCTTC	CASGTRSQFF
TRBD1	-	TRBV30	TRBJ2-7	TGTGCCTGGAGCGCCGGGACAGGGGGCTACGAGCAGTACTTC	CAWSAGTGGYEQYF